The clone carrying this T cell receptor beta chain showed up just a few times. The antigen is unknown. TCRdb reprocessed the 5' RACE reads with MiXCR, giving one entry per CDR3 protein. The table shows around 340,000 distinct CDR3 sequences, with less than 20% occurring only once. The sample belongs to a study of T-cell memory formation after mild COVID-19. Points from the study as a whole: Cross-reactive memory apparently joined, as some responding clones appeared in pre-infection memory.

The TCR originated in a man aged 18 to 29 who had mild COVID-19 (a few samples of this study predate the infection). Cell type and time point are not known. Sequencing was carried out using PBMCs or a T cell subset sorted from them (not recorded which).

CDR3 coding DNA: TGTGCCAGCACCCGTTACGACACCGGGGAGCTGTTTTTT. This gives the protein CASTRYDTGELFF. This chain links TRBV3-1 with TRBJ2-2; D not certain. The CDR3 length is 13 residues. Germline values: CDR1 LGHDT, CDR2 YNNKEL (reference sequence). V was trimmed by 7 bases and J by 3 bases, leaving 9 bases between them.